These T cell receptor beta chains were read from a single sample in a study of graft-versus-host responses after intestinal transplantation. Libraries were prepared by immunoSEQ multiplex PCR; TCRdb keeps only in-frame clonotypes and omits some of them. The sample holds fewer than 95,000 clones, about nine tenths seen once. No antigen has been assigned to these receptors. Sequencing was performed on unstimulated CD8+ T cells sorted from spleen or lymph node cells, taken before transplant. Every receptor here comes from a human donor who was the organ donor for an intestinal transplant. The CDR3 runs from the conserved cysteine through the conserved F or W. A D gene is named only where the DNA matches it firmly. Some rows mark clone size as missing; the rest say once, few, many or name a class of expanded clone.

>few|TRBJ1-1|-|TRBV27
CASRPNLNTEAFF
TGTGCCAGCAGGCCTAATTTGAACACTGAAGCTTTCTTT
>-|TRBJ2-7|TRBD2|TRBV18
CASSPRERSGGLNEQYF
TGTGCCAGCTCACCGAGGGAGCGTAGCGGGGGGCTCAACGAGCAGTACTTC
>-|TRBJ1-6|-|TRBV27
CASSPTGINSPLHF
TGTGCCAGCAGCCCGACAGGAATTAATTCACCCCTCCACTTT
>few|TRBJ1-2|-|TRBV10-3
CAISESTGNYGYTF
TGTGCCATCAGTGAGTCCACAGGGAATTATGGCTACACCTTC
>-|TRBJ2-2|-|TRBV27
CASSWSFPGVIGELFF
TGTGCCAGCAGTTGGTCTTTCCCAGGGGTAATCGGGGAGCTGTTTTTT
>-|TRBJ2-7|TRBD2|TRBV6-1
CASRETKAGAYEQYF
TGTGCCAGCCGAGAGACTAAAGCGGGGGCCTACGAGCAGTACTTC
>-|TRBJ2-7|TRBD1|TRBV4-1
CASSQEQGAYEQYF
TGCGCCAGCAGCCAAGAACAGGGGGCCTACGAGCAGTACTTC
>-|TRBJ2-5|-|TRBV27
CASSPQGWKTQYF
TGTGCCAGCAGTCCCCAGGGGTGGAAGACCCAGTACTTC
>-|TRBJ2-7|TRBD1|TRBV4-3
CASSPGTGAYEQYF
TGCGCCAGCAGCCCAGGGACAGGGGCCTACGAGCAGTACTTC
>-|TRBJ2-1|-|TRBV7-9
CASSSARVVEYNEQFF
TGTGCCAGCAGCTCTGCTCGGGTGGTTGAATACAATGAGCAGTTCTTC
>-|TRBJ2-1|-|TRBV27
CASSLSPRREQFF
TGTGCCAGCAGTTTATCGCCTAGACGGGAGCAGTTCTTC
>-|TRBJ2-7|-|TRBV4-3
CASSQDLRGISYEQYF
TGCGCCAGCAGCCAAGATCTGAGAGGGATCTCCTACGAGCAGTACTTC
>-|TRBJ2-7|-|TRBV9
CASSVEGGEQYF
TGTGCCAGCAGCGTAGAAGGGGGCGAGCAGTACTTC
>-|TRBJ2-1|-|TRBV4-1
CASSRGGGAYNEQFF
TGCGCCAGCAGCCGAGGAGGAGGGGCGTACAATGAGCAGTTCTTC
>-|TRBJ1-2|TRBD1|TRBV9
CASREGTGSYGYTF
TGTGCCAGCAGGGAAGGGACAGGGTCCTATGGCTACACCTTC
>-|TRBJ2-3|TRBD2|TRBV4-1
CASSQDEGLVTNF
TGCGCCAGCAGCCAAGATGAGGGACTAGTAACGAATTTT
>-|TRBJ2-7|-|TRBV5-4
CASSFRGSYEQYF
TGTGCCAGCAGCTTCCGGGGGTCCTACGAGCAGTACTTC
>-|TRBJ2-5|-|TRBV4-1
CASSQRLVGETQYF
TGCGCCAGCAGCCAAAGACTAGTTGGAGAGACCCAGTACTTC
>-|TRBJ2-1|-|TRBV28
CASRPDRSSYNEQFF
TGTGCCAGCAGGCCAGACCGGAGCTCCTACAATGAGCAGTTCTTC
>-|TRBJ1-1|-|TRBV2
CASSEGYRTDPNTEAFF
TGTGCCAGCAGTGAAGGGTACCGGACAGATCCGAACACTGAAGCTTTCTTT
>-|TRBJ1-5|TRBD1|TRBV10-3
CAISEGTGVSNQPQHF
TGTGCCATCAGTGAGGGGACAGGGGTAAGCAATCAGCCCCAGCATTTT
>-|TRBJ2-7|-|TRBV27
CASSSPDTYEQYF
TGTGCCAGCAGTTCCCCGGACACCTACGAGCAGTACTTC
>-|TRBJ1-2|-|TRBV25-1
CASSPRRRIYGYTF
TGTGCCAGCAGCCCCCGGAGGAGGATCTATGGCTACACCTTC
>once|TRBJ2-3|TRBD2|TRBV6-6
CASRLAGALTDTQYF
TGTGCCAGCAGACTAGCGGGGGCCCTCACAGATACGCAGTATTTT
>-|TRBJ2-1|TRBD2|TRBV9
CASSPSGGGNEQFF
TGTGCCAGCAGTCCTAGCGGGGGGGGAAATGAGCAGTTCTTC
>-|TRBJ2-1|-|TRBV5-1
CASSLGYGNEQFF
TGCGCCAGCAGCTTGGGCTACGGGAATGAGCAGTTCTTC
>-|TRBJ2-3|TRBD2|TRBV7-9
CASSLDSGGADTQYF
TGTGCCAGCAGCTTAGATAGCGGGGGGGCAGATACGCAGTATTTT
>-|TRBJ1-3|TRBD1|TRBV4-1
CASSQEPDRSGNTIYF
TGCGCCAGCAGCCAAGAACCGGACAGGTCTGGAAACACCATATATTTT
>-|TRBJ2-2|TRBD2|TRBV19
CASRLATSGYGELFF
TGTGCCAGTAGGTTGGCTACTAGCGGTTACGGGGAGCTGTTTTTT